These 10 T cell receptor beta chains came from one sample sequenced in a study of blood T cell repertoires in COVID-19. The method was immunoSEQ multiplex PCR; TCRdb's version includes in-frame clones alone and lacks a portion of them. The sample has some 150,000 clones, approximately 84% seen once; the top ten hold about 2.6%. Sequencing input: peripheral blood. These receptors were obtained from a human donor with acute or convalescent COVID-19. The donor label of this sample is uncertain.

The CDR3 DNA reads as TGTGCCAGCAGCTTGAGGGGGGGTGTCTACAATGAGCAGTTCTTC. Its protein product is CASSLRGGVYNEQFF. V usage is TRBV11-2 and J usage is TRBJ2-1, with D perhaps matching TRBD2 (7 bases). V shed 3 bases and J shed 3 bases, with 12 bases lying between them. This CDR3 is built from 15 residues. CDR1 SGHAT and CDR2 FQNNGV come from the germline V gene.

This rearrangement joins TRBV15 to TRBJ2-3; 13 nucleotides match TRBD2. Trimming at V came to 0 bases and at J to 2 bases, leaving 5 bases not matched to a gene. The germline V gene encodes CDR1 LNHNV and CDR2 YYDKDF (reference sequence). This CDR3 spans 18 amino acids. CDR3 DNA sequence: TGTGCCACCAGCAGAGATATGGGACTAGCGGGGTTCACAGATACGCAGTATTTT. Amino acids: CATSRDMGLAGFTDTQYF.

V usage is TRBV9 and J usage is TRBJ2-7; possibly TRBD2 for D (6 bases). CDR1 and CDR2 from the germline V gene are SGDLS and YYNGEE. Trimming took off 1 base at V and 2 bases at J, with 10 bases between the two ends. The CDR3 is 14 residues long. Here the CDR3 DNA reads TGTGCCAGCAGCGTAAGGGGAGGCCCCTACGAGCAGTACTTC. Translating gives CASSVRGGPYEQYF.

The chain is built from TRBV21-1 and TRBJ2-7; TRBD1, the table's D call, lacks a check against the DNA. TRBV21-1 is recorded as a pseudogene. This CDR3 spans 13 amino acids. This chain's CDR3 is CASRDRGLYEQYV. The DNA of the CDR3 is TGTGCCAGCAGGGACAGGGGGTTGTATGAGCAGTACGTC.

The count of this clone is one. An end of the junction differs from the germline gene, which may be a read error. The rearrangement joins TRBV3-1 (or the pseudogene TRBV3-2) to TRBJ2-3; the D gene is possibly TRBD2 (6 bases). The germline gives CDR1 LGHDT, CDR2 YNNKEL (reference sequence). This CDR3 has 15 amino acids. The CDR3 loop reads CASSSAGRYTDTQYF. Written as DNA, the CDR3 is TGCGCCAGCAGCTCGGCAGGGAGGTACACAGATACGCAGTATTTT.

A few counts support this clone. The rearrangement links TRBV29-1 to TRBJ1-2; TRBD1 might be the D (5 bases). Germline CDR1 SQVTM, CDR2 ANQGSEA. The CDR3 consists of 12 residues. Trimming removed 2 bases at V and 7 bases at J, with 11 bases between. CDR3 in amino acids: CSVEPAGIGYTF. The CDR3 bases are TGCAGCGTTGAACCGGCAGGGATTGGCTACACCTTC.

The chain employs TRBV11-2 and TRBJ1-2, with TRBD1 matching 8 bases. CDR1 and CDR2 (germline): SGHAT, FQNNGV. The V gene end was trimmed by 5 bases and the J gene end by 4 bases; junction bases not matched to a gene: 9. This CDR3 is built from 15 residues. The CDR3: CASSDTRTGPYGYTF. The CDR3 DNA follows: TGTGCCAGCAGCGACACGAGGACAGGGCCCTATGGCTACACCTTC.

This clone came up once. Written as DNA, the CDR3 is TGTGCCAGCAGTTGGGCCTCATACAATGAGCAGTTCTTC. Residues: CASSWASYNEQFF. This chain uses TRBV6-5 with TRBJ2-1; the D is unclear. CDR3 length: 13 residues. The germline gives CDR1 MNHEY, CDR2 SVGAGI. V dropped 4 bases and J dropped 4 bases, with 8 bases sitting between them.

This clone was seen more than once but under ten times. The CDR3 nucleotides read TGTGCCACCAGTAGCCGTGGGACAGGGGTGGAGACCCAGTACTTC. Translating gives CATSSRGTGVETQYF. The chain has TRBV15 and TRBJ2-5; the match to TRBD1 covers 10 bases. Trimming cost V 6 bases and J 5 bases; bases outside gene matches: 9. This CDR3 has 15 residues. Per the germline V gene, CDR1 is LNHNV and CDR2 is YYDKDF (reference sequence).

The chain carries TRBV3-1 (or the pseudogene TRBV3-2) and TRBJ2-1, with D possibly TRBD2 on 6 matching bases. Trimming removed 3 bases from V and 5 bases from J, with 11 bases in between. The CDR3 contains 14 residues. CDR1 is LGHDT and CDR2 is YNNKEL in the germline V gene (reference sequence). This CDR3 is CASSHGTFNNEQFF. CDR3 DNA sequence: TGTGCCAGCAGCCACGGGACTTTTAACAATGAGCAGTTCTTC.